This T cell receptor beta chain was captured by sequencing in a study of blood T cell repertoires in COVID-19. At the level of the study: The study drew acute and convalescent COVID-19 samples from the United States, Italy and Spain. Nucleic acid was either cDNA or gDNA, and it came from T cells, B-cell-depleted T cells, or PBMCs.

Original data processing: Estimation of nucleated cell counts was performed using reference gene primer amplification. Clones were read by immunoSEQ multiplex PCR, and TCRdb kept only the in-frame ones, dropping some. V and J calls and clone size come straight from that table; D and trimming were deduced from the DNA. The sample contains hundreds of thousands of clones, roughly 76% of which appear only once. Unmatched junction bases numbered 3, after V lost 9 bases and J lost 5 bases. Germline V CDR1 and CDR2: KGHDR, SFDVKD. The CDR3 consists of 15 residues. Seattle enrolled patients during active infection and tracked them longitudinally.

Source material: peripheral blood. The sequence derives from a woman at least 80 years old with COVID-19, enrolled during active disease. The chain recombines TRBV24-1 with TRBJ2-1, with TRBD2 matching over 16 bases. The CDR3: CATGGLAGGNNEQFF. Written as DNA, the CDR3 is TGTGCCACCGGGGGACTAGCGGGAGGGAACAATGAGCAGTTCTTC.